This passage covers 27 T cell receptor beta chains from one sample sequenced in a study of blood T cells in healthy people across ages. The authors ran a second PCR of 7 to 11 cycles using a sample-barcoded 5' primer and a J-beta primer mix. TCRdb re-called the 5' RACE reads with MiXCR, one entry per CDR3 protein. The data show over 450,000 distinct CDR3 sequences, about 24% seen once. These sequences were also reported in another study, on T cells of mothers and their children.

The sequencing input was blood. Source of these receptors: a boy between 10 and 17 years old in good health.

The chain has TRBV5-1 and TRBJ2-3, with a tentative D call TRBD2 (7 bases). Trimming pared 0 bases from V and 4 bases from J, leaving 12 bases between. The germline gives CDR1 SGHRS, CDR2 YFSETQ. The length of the CDR3 is 15 residues. The CDR3 sequence: CASSLGGGVADTQYF. In nucleotides, the CDR3 is TGCGCCAGCAGCTTGGGGGGGGGCGTGGCAGATACGCAGTATTTT.

The chain has TRBV29-1 and TRBJ2-7; D ambiguous. CDR1 is SQVTM, CDR2 ANQGSEA, per germline. This CDR3 contains 13 residues. The ends were cut back, 7 bases at V and 3 bases at J, with 16 bases in the middle. CDR3 DNA: TGCAGCGCGGCGCTCGGGTTTGACTACGAGCAGTACTTC. Translating gives CSAALGFDYEQYF.

The chain carries TRBV4-1 and TRBJ2-7; D uncertain. V dropped 0 bases and J dropped 6 bases, with 12 bases sitting between them. CDR1 is MGHRA and CDR2 is YSYEKL in the germline V gene. This CDR3 has 14 amino acids. The CDR3 DNA sequence: TGCGCCAGCAGCCAAGATCGGGCTCCCAGCGAGCAGTACTTC. Translation gives CASSQDRAPSEQYF.

About this clonotype: This may be a read error, as it is one base from a much larger clone. The chain employs TRBV20-1 and TRBJ1-1; no reliable D call. Germline V gene data show CDR1 as DFQATT and CDR2 as SNEGSKA (reference sequence). V was trimmed by 1 base and J by 6 bases, leaving 18 bases between them. The CDR3 is 15 amino acids. CDR3 residues: CSARAAKLRDAEAFF. The CDR3 DNA is TGCAGTGCTAGAGCGGCGAAACTTAGAGACGCTGAAGCTTTCTTT.

There are a few counts of this clonotype. The V gene is TRBV4-3, the J gene TRBJ2-5, with 7 bases identical to TRBD1. Germline-derived CDR1 and CDR2 are LGHNA and YSLEER. The CDR3 has 14 residues. After removal of 3 bases from V and 2 bases from J, the junction contained 3 bases not matched to a gene. The CDR3 loop is CASSHLGQQETQYF. The CDR3 DNA sequence: TGCGCCAGCAGCCACCTGGGACAGCAAGAGACCCAGTACTTC.

This clonotype was counted between two and nine times. The genes are TRBV3-1 and TRBJ2-3; 9 bases line up with TRBD1. Germline CDR1 and CDR2: LGHDT and YNNKEL (reference sequence). CDR3 size: 15 residues. J was trimmed by 6 bases and V by 1 base; bases with no gene match: 5. In nucleotides, the CDR3 is TGTGCCAGCAGCCAAGTCGGGACAGGGTCCGATACGCAGTATTTT. Translated, it gives CASSQVGTGSDTQYF.

In DNA form, the CDR3 reads TGCGCCAGCAGCCAAGCAGAAGGCGTAGTCTACAATGAGCAGTTCTTC. Amino acid sequence: CASSQAEGVVYNEQFF. J is TRBJ2-1 and V is TRBV4-1; D not resolved. V lost 1 base and J 3 bases, leaving 13 bases between the germline ends. The CDR3 is 16 residues long. The V gene's germline CDR1 is MGHRA and CDR2 YSYEKL.

On this clonotype: A much larger clone lies one base from this, so it may be a read error. The chain couples TRBV12-3 or TRBV12-4 to TRBJ2-5; D remains unclear. Deletions cut 2 bases from V and 2 bases from J, with 9 bases between. The CDR3 runs 14 residues. As DNA, the CDR3 is TGTGCCAGCAGTTTAAGGTCACGGCAAGAGACCCAGTACTTC. Its protein is CASSLRSRQETQYF.

This clonotype was seen a handful of times. The rearrangement uses TRBV7-6 and TRBJ2-3; 7 bases agree with TRBD1. Unmatched junction bases numbered 10, after V lost 3 bases and J lost 4 bases. This CDR3 has 16 amino acids. Germline loops: CDR1 SGHVS, CDR2 FNYEAQ. The CDR3 reads CASSLGARQGSDTQYF. The CDR3 DNA is TGTGCCAGCAGCTTGGGGGCCAGACAGGGTTCAGATACGCAGTATTTT.

This clonotype was seen a few times. The chain has TRBV13 and TRBJ2-2; 9 bases map to TRBD2. With V trimmed by 3 bases and J by 4 bases, 6 bases remained unmatched. Looked up from germline, CDR1 is PRHDT and CDR2 is FYEKMQ (reference sequence). The CDR3 sequence is 16 residues long. The CDR3 coding sequence is TGTGCCAGCAGCTTGAGCGGGGGGCCGTTCACCGGGGAGCTGTTTTTT. Its protein product is CASSLSGGPFTGELFF.

The table lists this clonotype with a few counts. CDR3 residues: CASSPYGKDGATEAFF. The CDR3, as DNA: TGTGCCAGCAGCCCCTACGGGAAGGACGGCGCCACTGAAGCTTTCTTT. The chain links TRBV3-1 to TRBJ1-1; D gene uncertain. Trimming left V 4 bases short and J 4 bases short, with 19 bases between. The CDR3 sequence is 16 residues long. Germline V gene data show CDR1 as LGHDT and CDR2 as YNNKEL (reference sequence). The whole variable domain, filled in from reference TRBV3-1 and TRBJ1-1, reads DTAVSQTPKYLVTQMGNDKSIKCEQNLGHDTMYWYKQDSKKFLKIMFSYNNKELIINETVPNRFSPKSPDKAHLNLHINSLELGDSAVYFCASSPYGKDGATEAFFGQGTRLTVV.

A few counts support this clonotype. CDR3 region: CASSLSGGLNQPQHF. The CDR3 DNA sequence: TGTGCCAGCAGTTTATCGGGGGGACTCAATCAGCCCCAGCATTTT. The V call is TRBV27, the J call TRBJ1-5; D may be TRBD1 (5 bases). This CDR3 spans 15 amino acids. Germline lookup yields CDR1 MNHEY and CDR2 SMNVEV (reference sequence). Trimming stripped 0 bases from V and 3 bases from J, with 9 bases between.

The rearrangement joins TRBV4-3 to TRBJ2-2, with TRBD1 matching 8 bases. This CDR3 is 15 amino acids long. After removal of 1 base from V and 3 bases from J, the junction contained 1 base not matched to a gene. Germline V gene lookup returns CDR1 LGHNA and CDR2 YSLEER. This CDR3 reads CASSQGTGYTGELFF. The CDR3 region has the DNA TGCGCCAGCAGCCAAGGGACAGGGTACACCGGGGAGCTGTTTTTT.

The rearrangement uses TRBV15 and TRBJ2-3, with D perhaps TRBD1 or TRBD2 (5 bases each). Germline assignment: CDR1 LNHNV and CDR2 YYDKDF (reference sequence). The length of the CDR3 is 16 residues. V was trimmed by 1 base and J by 0 bases, leaving 11 bases between them. The CDR3: CATSRVRGSSTDTQYF. The DNA of the CDR3 is TGTGCCACCAGCAGAGTCCGGGGCTCTAGCACAGATACGCAGTATTTT.

This clonotype showed up just a few times. The chain has TRBV20-1 and TRBJ1-4; D not resolved. CDR3 length equals 13 residues. Germline-derived CDR1 and CDR2 are DFQATT and SNEGSKA (reference sequence). Trimming left V 0 bases short and J 5 bases short, with 7 bases between. The CDR3 spells CSARDRLNEKLFF. The CDR3 coding sequence is TGCAGTGCTAGAGACAGATTAAATGAAAAACTGTTTTTT.

This clonotype was seen ten or more times. The chain uses TRBV7-9 and TRBJ2-5; D unresolved. Germline V gene sequence: CDR1 SEHNR, CDR2 FQNEAQ (reference sequence). The CDR3 length is 11 residues. The V and J ends lost 4 bases and 7 bases respectively, with 7 bases between them. The CDR3 is CASSSLGTQYF. DNA for the CDR3: TGTGCCAGCAGCTCCCTCGGGACCCAGTACTTC. The variable domain in full, completed from reference TRBV7-9 and TRBJ2-5, reads DTGVSQNPRHKITKRGQNVTFRCDPISEHNRLYWYRQTLGQGPEFLTYFQNEAQLEKSRLLSDRFSAERPKGSFSTLEIQRTEQGDSAMYLCASSSLGTQYFGPGTRLLVL.

This clonotype has ten or more counts. The chain has TRBV6-2 or TRBV6-3 and TRBJ2-5; 7 bases line up with TRBD2. Germline V gene sequence: CDR1 MNHEY, CDR2 SVGEGT. The CDR3 is 14 residues long. Trimming at V came to 7 bases and at J to 2 bases, leaving 7 bases not matched to a gene. The CDR3 protein is CASKVTSRQETQYF. CDR3 nucleotide sequence: TGTGCCAGCAAAGTGACTAGCAGACAAGAGACCCAGTACTTC.

The chain recombines TRBV3-1 with TRBJ2-2, with a weak D call TRBD1 (5 bases). The germline CDR1 and CDR2 sequences are LGHDT and YNNKEL (reference sequence). The CDR3 sequence is 16 residues long. Deletions cut 1 base from V and 0 bases from J, with 9 bases between. The CDR3 DNA reads TGTGCCAGCAGCCAAGTTCCCAGGGCGAACACCGGGGAGCTGTTTTTT. This gives the protein CASSQVPRANTGELFF.

The V and J genes are TRBV19 and TRBJ2-2; 8 nucleotides agree with TRBD1. The CDR3 covers 17 residues. The V gene end was trimmed by 7 bases and the J gene end by 2 bases; junction bases not matched to a gene: 12. CDR1 is LNHDA, CDR2 SQIVND, per germline (reference sequence). The CDR3 bases are TGTGCCAGTACCAACCGGGTCGGGACAGGCAACACCGGGGAGCTGTTTTTT. It is translated as CASTNRVGTGNTGELFF.

This clonotype was observed a few times. The chain joins TRBV4-3 to TRBJ2-7; D not certain. In germline, CDR1 is LGHNA, CDR2 YSLEER. V was cut by 0 bases and J by 3 bases, with 12 bases left in between. CDR3 length equals 15 residues. The CDR3 reads CASSQDGNTIYEQYF. The DNA of the CDR3 is TGCGCCAGCAGCCAAGATGGGAACACGATCTACGAGCAGTACTTC.

The table lists this clonotype with a few counts. At one of its ends the junction is not consistent with the germline gene, which may arise from a read error. The chain joins TRBV7-2 to TRBJ2-7; no reliable D call. This CDR3 has 12 amino acids. CDR1 and CDR2 (germline): SGHTA, FQGNSA. The CDR3 region is CASSSYLEFPHF. Written as DNA, the CDR3 is TGTGCCAGCAGCTCCTATCTCGAATTTCCGCACTTC.

This clonotype showed up just a few times. The chain recombines TRBV12-3 or TRBV12-4 with TRBJ1-2, with D possibly TRBD1 on 6 matching bases. Trimming left V 1 base short and J 8 bases short, with 14 bases between. The CDR3 covers 14 residues. The CDR3 region has the DNA TGTGCCAGCAGTTTAGTAGGGACACCTACGGGCTACACCTTC. This encodes CASSLVGTPTGYTF.

This clonotype has just a few counts. The chain recombines TRBV2 with TRBJ2-1, with D possibly matching TRBD1 (6 bases). Germline V lookup: CDR1 SNHLY, CDR2 FYNNEI. V was clipped by 5 bases and J by 4 bases, with 15 bases between them. This CDR3 is built from 15 residues. The CDR3 DNA is TGTGCCAGCAGTACCTCCGGGACACTATACAATGAGCAGTTCTTC. Encoded protein: CASSTSGTLYNEQFF.

In this sample, this clonotype turned up many times. The chain is built from TRBV5-6 and TRBJ1-3; perhaps TRBD1 as D (5 bases). Per the germline V gene, CDR1 is SGHDT and CDR2 is YYEEEE. This CDR3 is built from 14 residues. V was cut by 2 bases and J by 2 bases, with 8 bases left in between. The DNA for the CDR3 is TGTGCCAGCAGCTTAAGGGGAACTGGAAACACCATATATTTT. It specifies CASSLRGTGNTIYF. The variable domain in full, completed from reference TRBV5-6 and TRBJ1-3, reads DAGVTQSPTHLIKTRGQQVTLRCSPKSGHDTVSWYQQALGQGPQFIFQYYEEEERQRGNFPDRFSGHQFPNYSSELNVNALLLGDSALYLCASSLRGTGNTIYFGEGSWLTVV.

The chain recombines TRBV5-1 with TRBJ1-1, with D maybe TRBD1 (6 bases). CDR1 is SGHRS and CDR2 is YFSETQ in the germline V gene. V was trimmed by 4 bases and J by 4 bases, leaving 17 bases between them. The CDR3 runs 15 residues. The CDR3 nucleotides are TGCGCCAGCAGCGTCTACAGGGACGGGAGCACTGAAGCTTTCTTT. Its protein product is CASSVYRDGSTEAFF.

V usage is TRBV12-3 or TRBV12-4 and J usage is TRBJ2-1, with D perhaps TRBD1 (6 bases). Trimming removed 6 bases from V and 2 bases from J, with 14 bases in between. The CDR3 has 15 amino acids. This chain's CDR3 is CASRIRGVPYNEQFF. DNA for the CDR3: TGTGCCAGCAGGATCAGGGGAGTACCCTACAATGAGCAGTTCTTC.

The chain is built from TRBV7-9 and TRBJ2-7, with unresolved D. The CDR3 has 17 amino acids. CDR1 and CDR2 from the germline V gene are SEHNR and FQNEAQ (reference sequence). V was clipped by 5 bases and J by 1 base, with 21 bases between them. The CDR3 spells CASSPSPGYRISYEQYF. The CDR3 region has the DNA TGTGCCAGCAGCCCAAGCCCGGGCTACCGGATTTCCTACGAGCAGTACTTC. Combining the CDR3 with reference TRBV7-9 and TRBJ2-7 gives the whole variable domain DTGVSQNPRHKITKRGQNVTFRCDPISEHNRLYWYRQTLGQGPEFLTYFQNEAQLEKSRLLSDRFSAERPKGSFSTLEIQRTEQGDSAMYLCASSPSPGYRISYEQYFGPGTRLTVT.